A selection of T cell receptor beta chains follows, all from one sample in a study of blood T cell repertoires in COVID-19. The protocol was immunoSEQ multiplex PCR, while the TCRdb copy is restricted to in-frame clones and leaves out a portion. The repertoire holds about 190,000 clones, less than 85% seen once, with 3.2% in the top ten. The sequenced sample consisted of PBMCs or T cells enriched from blood (not recorded which). The receptors shown here come from a woman under 40 who had recovered from COVID-19. Each CDR3 is given with its conserved first and last residue. The D gene is left open where the match is weak. Not all rows give a size; the values are once, few, many and, for expanded clones, a class.

.	TRBJ1-5	TRBV4-1	TRBD1	CASSQGTGGNSNQPQHF	TGCGCCAGCAGCCAAGGGACAGGTGGGAACAGCAATCAGCCCCAGCATTTT
.	TRBJ1-2	TRBV30	TRBD1	CAWSLTGYGYTF	TGTGCCTGGAGTCTGACAGGGTATGGCTACACCTTC
.	TRBJ1-2	TRBV6-5	.	CASSPTAGGIYGYTF	TGTGCCAGCAGTCCAACAGCGGGGGGCATATATGGCTACACCTTC
.	TRBJ1-5	TRBV7-9	TRBD1	CASSLGTDLRQPQHF	TGTGCCAGCAGCCTAGGGACAGACTTACGTCAGCCCCAGCATTTT
.	TRBJ2-1	TRBV28	.	CASSFGGLGTRSYNEQFF	TGTGCCAGCAGTTTTGGGGGCCTCGGGACCCGCTCCTACAATGAGCAGTTCTTC
.	TRBJ2-7	TRBV3-1/TRBV3-2	.	CASSQGASSYEQYF	TGTGCCAGCAGCCAGGGGGCCTCAAGCTACGAGCAGTACTTC
.	TRBJ2-1	TRBV7-2	.	CASSLGAGARNEQFF	TGTGCCAGCAGCTTAGGCGCGGGGGCGCGGAATGAGCAGTTCTTC
.	TRBJ1-1	TRBV12-3/TRBV12-4	.	CASSLGHLEAFF	TGTGCCAGCAGTTTAGGACACCTTGAAGCTTTCTTT
.	TRBJ2-7	TRBV7-3	TRBD2	CASSKSAGGPYEQYF	TGTGCCAGCAGCAAATCAGCGGGAGGGCCCTACGAGCAGTACTTC
.	TRBJ2-1	TRBV11-3	TRBD1	CASSLDRRDRGPYNEQFF	TGTGCCAGCAGCTTAGATCGCCGGGACAGGGGGCCATACAATGAGCAGTTCTTC
few	TRBJ2-1	TRBV21-1	.	CASSPPQTGTPSYNEQFF	TGTGCCAGCAGCCCTCCCCAGACCGGGACTCCTTCCTACAATGAGCAGTTCTTC
.	TRBJ1-1	TRBV10-3	TRBD1	CAISESGGQGAPNTEAFF	TGTGCCATCAGTGAGTCGGGGGGACAGGGGGCCCCGAACACTGAAGCTTTCTTT
.	TRBJ2-7	TRBV28	TRBD2	CASSLSPSGSNTYEQYF	TGTGCCAGCAGTTTATCACCTAGCGGGAGTAACACCTACGAGCAGTACTTC
.	TRBJ1-6	TRBV27	TRBD1	CASSSPIPGQNNSPLHF	TGTGCCAGCAGTTCCCCCATTCCGGGACAGAATAATTCACCCCTCCACTTT
.	TRBJ2-3	TRBV7-9	TRBD1	CASSLWGRGLTDTQYF	TGTGCCAGCAGCTTATGGGGCAGGGGGCTCACAGATACGCAGTATTTT
.	TRBJ2-1	TRBV19	.	CASSIMAAGLSYNEQFF	TGTGCCAGTAGTATAATGGCGGCGGGACTCTCCTACAATGAGCAGTTCTTC
.	TRBJ2-5	TRBV19	.	CASSTRLGGRQETQYF	TGTGCCAGTAGTACCCGGTTGGGGGGGCGGCAAGAGACCCAGTACTTC
.	TRBJ1-4	TRBV21-1	.	CASSKASLVGTEIGTNEKLFF	TGTGCCAGCAGCAAAGCCTCCCTTGTGGGGACAGAGATAGGTACTAATGAAAAACTGTTTTTT
.	TRBJ2-1	TRBV27	TRBD2	CASSFLTSGRVPYNEQFF	TGTGCCAGCAGTTTCCTTACTAGCGGGAGGGTCCCCTACAATGAGCAGTTCTTC
.	TRBJ1-1	TRBV5-6	TRBD1	CASSVQGFYSEAFF	TGTGCCAGCAGCGTACAGGGGTTCTATAGTGAAGCTTTCTTT
.	TRBJ1-2	TRBV28	.	CASSLAGTMGYTF	TGTGCCAGCAGTTTGGCAGGGACTATGGGCTACACCTTC
.	TRBJ1-2	TRBV5-1	.	CASSGTDYGYTF	TGCGCCAGCAGCGGCACCGACTATGGCTACACCTTC
once	TRBJ2-7	TRBV7-9	.	CASSSVESYEQYF	TGTGCCAGCAGCTCGGTTGAGTCCTACGAGCAGTACTTC
.	TRBJ1-1	TRBV25-1	TRBD1	CASSIGTDTEAFF	TGTGCCAGCAGTATCGGGACAGACACTGAAGCTTTCTTT
.	TRBJ1-3	TRBV28	.	CASSLSPGHSGNTIYF	TGTGCCAGCAGTTTATCGCCAGGCCACTCTGGAAACACCATATATTTT
.	TRBJ1-1	TRBV7-3	.	CASSEEGFGTEAFF	TGTGCCAGCAGCGAAGAGGGTTTCGGCACTGAAGCTTTCTTT
.	TRBJ1-5	TRBV5-1	TRBD1	CASSLGGTAHSNQPQHF	TGCGCCAGCAGCTTGGGAGGGACAGCGCATAGCAATCAGCCCCAGCATTTT
.	TRBJ2-5	TRBV3-1/TRBV3-2	.	CASTNRGGRETQYF	TGTGCCAGCACGAACAGGGGGGGCAGGGAGACCCAGTACTTC
.	TRBJ1-4	TRBV5-1	TRBD1	CASSSGQGANEKLFF	TGCGCCAGCAGCTCGGGACAGGGGGCTAATGAAAAACTGTTTTTT